One sample yielded the 19 T cell receptor beta chains listed below, sequenced in a study of CD8+ T cells in alopecia areata (dated by TCRdb to 2016 to 2018). Library construction relied on the immunoSEQ multiplex PCR assay. RNA was extracted from all samples and reverse transcribed into cDNA, which served as template for TCR sequencing. In its TCRdb copy, this immuneACCESS table keeps in-frame sequences only and misses some clones. Where compared with another copy, unresolved V genes explain less than half of these, and the others have no known cause. A total of about 120,000 clones appear in this sample, less than 45% of them only once. The ten top clones hold approximately 3% of the sample. The sample taken for sequencing was CD4+ T cells sorted from blood. The receptor source for this set is a human donor with alopecia areata.

The J gene is TRBJ2-1, the V gene TRBV27; TRBD1 aligns across 10 bases. The trim removed 2 bases at V and 7 bases at J, leaving 5 bases unmatched. Germline V gene data show CDR1 as MNHEY and CDR2 as SMNVEV (reference sequence). CDR3 size: 15 residues. The CDR3 DNA reads TGTGCCAGCAGTTTACGACAGGGGGCAACTAATGAGCAGTTCTTC. Protein product: CASSLRQGATNEQFF.

The sample holds one count of this clone. The gene calls are TRBV25-1 and TRBJ2-5; no firm D call. V lost 1 base, J lost 4 bases, and 16 bases lay in between. CDR1 and CDR2 (germline): MGHDK, SYGVNS. This CDR3 has 16 amino acids. The CDR3 spells CASSELGGKNPETQYF. In nucleotides, the CDR3 is TGTGCCAGCAGTGAATTGGGCGGAAAAAACCCAGAGACCCAGTACTTC.

In its sample, this clone was seen a few times. The chain carries TRBV9 and TRBJ2-1; no clear D. The CDR3 has 13 residues. Trimming shortened V by 1 base and J by 5 bases, and 7 bases separated the two germline ends. In germline, CDR1 is SGDLS, CDR2 YYNGEE. CDR3 DNA sequence: TGTGCCAGCAGCGTACAGTCCCACAATGAGCAGTTCTTC. It specifies CASSVQSHNEQFF.

The V call is TRBV5-4, the J call TRBJ2-3, with D tentatively TRBD2 (7 bases). V was clipped by 2 bases and J by 4 bases, with 17 bases between them. This CDR3 contains 16 residues. Per germline, CDR1 SGHNT and CDR2 YYREEE (reference sequence). CDR3 DNA: TGTGCCAGCAGCTTAATCTTGCGGGGGCGGTCAGATACGCAGTATTTT. Translated: CASSLILRGRSDTQYF.

This clone was observed a handful of times. This chain links TRBV18 with TRBJ2-7, with 8 nucleotides matching TRBD2. Losses at the gene ends were 2 bases for V and 8 bases for J; bases not matched to a gene: 8. CDR1 and CDR2 from the germline V gene are KGHSH and LQKENI. This CDR3 spans 14 amino acids. The CDR3 reads CASSPTTGGTQQYF. The DNA of the CDR3 is TGTGCCAGCTCACCAACGACGGGAGGGACTCAGCAGTACTTC.

V usage is TRBV29-1 and J usage is TRBJ2-7, with unresolved D. Germline V gene data show CDR1 as SQVTM and CDR2 as ANQGSEA. V was clipped by 1 base and J by 0 bases, with 13 bases between them. CDR3 length: 15 amino acids. CDR3 DNA: TGCAGCGTTGAAGGGTTGGCTGAAAGCTCCTACGAGCAGTACTTC. It encodes CSVEGLAESSYEQYF.

Only a few counts were recorded for this clone. The chain uses TRBV23-1 and TRBJ1-1; D possibly corresponds to TRBD1 (5 bases). TRBV23-1 is an ORF for which the function is uncertain. Trimming pared 7 bases from V and 1 base from J, leaving 13 bases between. The CDR3 is 14 residues long. The CDR3 coding sequence is TGCGCCAGCAAAAGGGGCCAGGGGAACACTGAAGCTTTCTTT. Translation gives CASKRGQGNTEAFF.

This clone was seen only a few times. The gene calls are TRBV10-2 and TRBJ2-7, with 8 bases lining up with TRBD2. With 0 bases clipped from V and 3 bases from J, the junction kept 4 bases outside the gene matches. Germline loops: CDR1 WSHSY, CDR2 SAAADI. CDR3 size: 15 residues. The CDR3 loop is CASSESSGTRYEQYF. The CDR3, as DNA: TGCGCCAGCAGTGAGTCTAGCGGGACTCGCTACGAGCAGTACTTC.

The chain joins TRBV29-1 to TRBJ2-3; possible D gene TRBD1, 6 bases. Trimming stripped 7 bases from V and 2 bases from J, with 16 bases between. Germline CDR1 is SQVTM and CDR2 is ANQGSEA. There are 14 residues in the CDR3. DNA of the CDR3: TGCAGCGGCCAAACAGGGACCCTCACAGATACGCAGTATTTT. Its protein product is CSGQTGTLTDTQYF.

This chain joins TRBV28 and TRBJ2-3; D tentatively fits TRBD1 or TRBD2 (6 bases each). CDR3 length: 14 amino acids. V was trimmed by 5 bases and J by 8 bases, leaving 17 bases between them. Germline V CDR1 and CDR2: MDHEN, SYDVKM. CDR3 bases: TGTGCCAGCAGTACCGGGGGCACACAGGGTACGCAGTATTTT. This translates into CASSTGGTQGTQYF.

This chain links TRBV28 with TRBJ2-1, with 7 bases matching TRBD2. V was pared by 7 bases and J by 2 bases, with 11 bases of the junction left unmatched. Germline V gene data show CDR1 as MDHEN and CDR2 as SYDVKM. The CDR3 covers 16 residues. CDR3 nucleotides: TGTGCCAGCACTCCTCCGGCGGGAGTCGCCTACAATGAGCAGTTCTTC. Amino acid sequence: CASTPPAGVAYNEQFF.

The gene calls are TRBV5-6 and TRBJ2-6; D not certain. Germline CDR1 SGHDT, CDR2 YYEEEE. The CDR3 totals 14 residues. V was pared by 0 bases and J by 2 bases, with 3 bases between. The CDR3 is CASSLGTGANVLTF. The CDR3 DNA follows: TGTGCCAGCAGCTTGGGGACTGGGGCCAACGTCCTGACTTTC.

The chain links TRBV28 to TRBJ2-7; 7 bases match TRBD2. This CDR3 spans 17 amino acids. Germline values: CDR1 MDHEN, CDR2 SYDVKM. The V segment lost 5 bases and the J segment 6 bases; nucleotides outside the gene matches: 19. CDR3 DNA sequence: TGTGCCAGCAGTACTTACGGGCTGGGAGGGCTGGCCGGCGAGCAGTACTTC. Translating it yields CASSTYGLGGLAGEQYF.

This chain's CDR3 is CASSPNVGYEQYF. Here the CDR3 DNA reads TGTGCCAGCTCACCCAACGTGGGCTACGAGCAGTACTTC. The J gene is TRBJ2-7, the V gene TRBV18; D is ambiguous. Germline values: CDR1 KGHSH, CDR2 LQKENI. This CDR3 has 13 residues. Trimming took off 3 bases at V and 3 bases at J, with 9 bases between the two ends.

This clone was seen a handful of times. The rearrangement uses TRBV29-1 and TRBJ1-2; D not certain. CDR3 length: 12 amino acids. Trimming left V 0 bases short and J 4 bases short, with 6 bases between. Germline lookup yields CDR1 SQVTM and CDR2 ANQGSEA. Here the CDR3 DNA reads TGCAGCGTTGAAGAAGGCTCCTATGGCTACACCTTC. Translation gives CSVEEGSYGYTF.

The J gene is TRBJ1-2, the V gene TRBV7-2; TRBD1 aligns across 9 bases. This CDR3 has 16 residues. Germline lookup yields CDR1 SGHTA and CDR2 FQGNSA. V shed 0 bases, J shed 4 bases, and the junction held 6 bases outside the gene matches. The CDR3 loop reads CASSLANAGQGYGYTF. CDR3 sequence (DNA): TGTGCCAGCAGCTTAGCGAATGCGGGACAGGGCTATGGCTACACCTTC.

This sequence joins TRBV5-1 and TRBJ2-3; 7 bases are shared with TRBD1. This CDR3 has 14 amino acids. From germline, CDR1 is SGHRS and CDR2 YFSETQ. J was trimmed by 4 bases and V by 3 bases; bases with no gene match: 5. The CDR3 nucleotides read TGCGCCAGCAGCTCACAGGGGCCCCCAGATACGCAGTATTTT. Its protein is CASSSQGPPDTQYF.

The chain couples TRBV5-4 to TRBJ2-1; 11 nucleotides align to TRBD2. Germline V gene sequence: CDR1 SGHNT, CDR2 YYREEE (reference sequence). Germline trimming cut 1 base from V and 3 bases from J; bases unmatched to any gene: 0. The CDR3 covers 15 residues. The CDR3 DNA reads TGTGCCAGCAGCTTGACTAGCGGGGGCTACAATGAGCAGTTCTTC. Translation gives CASSLTSGGYNEQFF.

This clone was picked up a small number of times. V usage is TRBV29-1 and J usage is TRBJ1-2; TRBD1 might be the D (6 bases). There are 13 residues in the CDR3. The V and J ends lost 3 bases and 8 bases respectively, with 16 bases between them. Germline V lookup: CDR1 SQVTM, CDR2 ANQGSEA. This CDR3 reads CSVDIVRGGGYTF. CDR3 bases: TGCAGCGTTGATATTGTGCGTGGGGGCGGCTACACCTTC. Variable domain in full (rest from reference TRBV29-1 and TRBJ1-2): SAVISQKPSRDICQRGTSLTIQCQVDSQVTMMFWYRQQPGQSLTLIATANQGSEATYESGFVIDKFPISRPNLTFSTLTVSNMSPEDSSIYLCSVDIVRGGGYTFGSGTRLTVV.